The clone carrying this TCR beta chain was seen only a few times. The time point denotes: persistent/refractory GD, antithyroid drugs over 5 years with positive TRAb. PBMC-derived RNA was used for the TCR library. Building the TCR beta libraries relied on iRepertoire HTBI primers, and CDR3 regions underwent Arm-PCR. In the original processing: Throughout the samples, researchers identified some 62 TRBV and 13 to 15 TRBJ segments. TCRdb ran MiXCR on the multiplex PCR reads and lists one entry per CDR3 protein. What appears here as the V and J calls and clone size reflects TCRdb's work, not the paper's. The sample has 400,000 to 450,000 distinct CDR3 sequences, less than 25% seen once. The data originate from a study of regulatory T cells in long-lasting Graves disease. Trimming shortened V by 4 bases and J by 0 bases, and 12 bases separated the two germline ends. CDR1 MDHEN and CDR2 SYDVKM come from the germline V gene. The length of the CDR3 is 15 residues.

Sequencing was performed on peripheral blood mononuclear cells (PBMCs), taken when the disease was refractory, from a patient treated with antithyroid drugs. This sequence joins TRBV28 and TRBJ1-1; D gene uncertain. This clonotype was sampled from a female donor with Graves disease. The chain's CDR3 is CASSSIEKMNTEAFF. In DNA, the CDR3 is TGTGCCAGCAGTTCCATAGAAAAGATGAACACTGAAGCTTTCTTT.